The 4 T cell receptor beta chains given below trace back to one sample, sequenced in a study of T-cell reconstitution after alpha-beta-depleted transplantation in children. Unique molecular identifiers featured in how the TCRbeta library was prepared. TCRdb re-analysed the PCR reads in MiXCR, keeping a single row per CDR3 protein. The table shows 170,000 or so distinct CDR3 sequences, with 6.5% to 7.5% occurring only once. This sample comprised PBMCs from the stem cell graft donor, obtained from the stem cell graft. These receptor sequences come from a human donor who donated a stem cell graft to a child with Wiskott-Aldrich syndrome.

There are many counts of this clonotype. CDR3: CSVEPAGGAKNIQYF. The CDR3 nucleotides are TGCAGCGTTGAACCAGCGGGGGGAGCCAAAAACATTCAGTACTTC. The gene calls are TRBV29-1 and TRBJ2-4; the match to TRBD2 covers 9 bases. Unmatched junction bases numbered 2, after V lost 2 bases and J lost 0 bases. Looked up from germline, CDR1 is SQVTM and CDR2 is ANQGSEA. The CDR3 extends over 15 amino acids.

This clonotype was seen more than once but under ten times. This chain connects TRBV12-3 or TRBV12-4 to TRBJ1-1; D unresolved. This CDR3 spans 11 amino acids. The V gene lost 6 bases and the J gene lost 4 bases, with 6 bases spanning the gap. The CDR3 region has the DNA TGTGCCAGCAGGTTTAGCACTGAAGCTTTCTTT. It specifies CASRFSTEAFF.

This clonotype was found once. The chain recombines TRBV7-2 with TRBJ2-5; 7 bases map to TRBD2. V was pared by 1 base and J by 6 bases, with 11 bases of the junction left unmatched. The CDR3 has 16 amino acids. CDR1 is SGHTA and CDR2 is FQGNSA in the germline V gene. CDR3 loop: CASSLEALASSKTQYF. The CDR3 coding sequence is TGTGCCAGCAGCTTAGAAGCACTAGCGTCTTCAAAGACCCAGTACTTC.

At least ten counts were recorded for this clonotype. V gene TRBV5-6 combines with J gene TRBJ1-1; TRBD1 aligns across 9 bases. This CDR3 region has 15 residues. The germline V gene encodes CDR1 SGHDT and CDR2 YYEEEE. V dropped 3 bases and J dropped 1; count of bases not matched to a gene: 4. Here the CDR3 DNA reads TGTGCCAGCAGCTGGATGACAGGGGGGAACACTGAAGCTTTCTTT. The encoded protein is CASSWMTGGNTEAFF.